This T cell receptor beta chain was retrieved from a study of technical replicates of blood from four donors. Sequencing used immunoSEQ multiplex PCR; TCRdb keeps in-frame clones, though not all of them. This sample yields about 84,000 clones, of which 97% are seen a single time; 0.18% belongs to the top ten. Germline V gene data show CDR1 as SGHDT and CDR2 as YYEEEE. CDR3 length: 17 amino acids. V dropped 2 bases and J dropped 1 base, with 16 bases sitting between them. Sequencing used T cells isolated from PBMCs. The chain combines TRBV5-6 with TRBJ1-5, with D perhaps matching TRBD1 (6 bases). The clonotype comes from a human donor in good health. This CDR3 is CASSLAQGLWSNQPQHF. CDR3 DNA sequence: TGTGCCAGCAGCTTAGCTCAGGGGTTGTGGAGCAATCAGCCCCAGCATTTT.